This T cell receptor (beta chain) was sequenced for a study of post-analysis software for immune sequencing data. The CDR3 is 14 residues long. The V end lost 7 bases, the J end lost 7 bases, and 16 bases lay between the germline ends. In germline, CDR1 is MDHEN, CDR2 SYDVKM. In regard to this clonotype: The antigen is not known.

Unique molecular identifiers featured in each of the TCR beta cDNA libraries. Out of roughly 1 to 10 million T cells, roughly 0.5 million cDNA molecules were generated. TCRdb fed the PCR reads into MiXCR, producing one record per CDR3 protein. The table records 170,000 or so distinct CDR3 sequences, about 29% of them present only once. General observations from the study: In patients, 4 to 6 TRBV segments were more frequent than in controls, with TRBV5-6, TRBV5-1 and TRBV20-1 among them. Strong same-batch co-clustering of samples appeared with F measure clustering.

Sequencing was carried out using blood. The rearrangement uses TRBV28 and TRBJ1-4; D gene ambiguous. The clonotype was recovered from a girl aged 5 to 17 with multiple sclerosis. The CDR3, as DNA: TGTGCCAGCACCCAGGACTCCGGCCCTGAAAAACTGTTTTTT. Protein: CASTQDSGPEKLFF.